This record looks at one TCR beta chain sequence and its context. The antigen remains unidentified. All donors were healthy HIV-negative adults lacking recent acute infections or vaccinations. Each subset's genomic DNA was split evenly across several immunoSEQ plates. Sorted-subset replicate PCR reactions were performed with around 200 ng DNA, corresponding to roughly 27,000 T cell genomes. Generated by immunoSEQ multiplex PCR, the TCRdb table keeps only in-frame clones and is missing some. The sample holds about 2.4 million clones, 93% seen once. The sample belongs to a study of shared clonotypes between healthy human individuals. Study-wide findings and caveats: Across subsets, estimated richness was generally greater for naive than for memory populations.

The CDR3 runs to 15 residues. Germline lookup yields CDR1 LNHDA and CDR2 SQIVND (reference sequence). The V gene lost 2 bases and the J gene lost 4 bases, with 11 bases spanning the gap. This receptor was taken from a man aged 18-30 years in good health. Some clones in this sample may be carry-over from other donors' samples. The sequenced sample was naive CD4+ T cells from PBMCs. Subset indicated: CD45RA+ positively selected. J is TRBJ2-2 and V is TRBV19; perhaps TRBD1 as D (6 bases). The CDR3 loop is CASSINRVGTGELFF. CDR3 nucleotide sequence: TGTGCCAGTAGTATAAACAGGGTCGGCACCGGGGAGCTGTTTTTT.